One sample yielded the 6 T cell receptor beta chains listed below, sequenced in a study of OX40 agonist ivuxolimab in advanced cancers. TCRdb keeps only in-frame clones here, not all; method: immunoSEQ multiplex PCR. Seen here are tens of thousands of clones, approximately 88% observed once, and the top ten hold about 8%. The sequences come from CD4+ or CD8+ T cells sorted from blood, collected in a trial of the OX40 agonist ivuxolimab. These receptors were taken from an adult with an advanced solid tumor such as melanoma, head and neck, liver or kidney cancer.

This clone was recorded only once. J is TRBJ1-5 and V is TRBV5-4; D is perhaps TRBD1 (5 bases). Trimming removed 0 bases at V and 9 bases at J, with 7 bases between. Per germline, CDR1 SGHNT and CDR2 YYREEE (reference sequence). This CDR3 has 12 residues. CDR3 loop: CASSLDGGPQHF. For the CDR3, the DNA is TGTGCCAGCAGCTTGGACGGGGGGCCCCAGCATTTT.

V gene TRBV6-6 combines with J gene TRBJ2-5, with 8 positions matching TRBD1. Germline CDR1 MNHNY, CDR2 SVGAGI (reference sequence). The CDR3 runs to 15 residues. The V gene end was trimmed by 5 bases and the J gene end by 5 bases; junction bases not matched to a gene: 10. Here the CDR3 reads CASSPSQGARETQYF. The DNA for the CDR3 is TGTGCCAGCAGTCCATCCCAGGGGGCTCGGGAGACCCAGTACTTC.

The chain joins TRBV5-8 to TRBJ1-5, with 10 bases identical to TRBD1. J gave up 2 bases and V 4 bases, and 3 bases lay outside the gene matches. CDR1 is SGHTS and CDR2 is YDEGEE in the germline V gene. This CDR3 is built from 15 residues. In nucleotides, the CDR3 is TGTGCCAGCAGCCCGGGGACAGGGGGCAATCAGCCCCAGCATTTT. It specifies CASSPGTGGNQPQHF. Variable domain in full (rest from reference TRBV5-8 and TRBJ1-5): EAGVTQSPTHLIKTRGQQATLRCSPISGHTSVYWYQQALGLGLQFLLWYDEGEERNRGNFPPRFSGRQFPNYSSELNVNALELEDSALYLCASSPGTGGNQPQHFGDGTRLSIL.

The sample holds one count of this clone. The chain carries TRBV6-6 and TRBJ1-5; maybe TRBD1 (5 bases). The CDR3 is made up of 16 amino acids. Germline V gene sequence: CDR1 MNHNY, CDR2 SVGAGI (reference sequence). V was trimmed by 6 bases and J by 4 bases, leaving 19 bases between them. This CDR3 reads CASSKGGGAANQPQHF. CDR3 coding DNA: TGTGCCAGCAGCAAAGGCGGCGGGGCCGCTAATCAGCCCCAGCATTTT.

This clone was observed a handful of times. This sequence joins TRBV5-1 and TRBJ1-2; 8 bases fit TRBD1. Germline values: CDR1 SGHRS, CDR2 YFSETQ. The CDR3 is 14 residues long. V lost 2 bases and J lost 3; bases outside the gene matches: 3. CDR3 protein: CASSFGQGDYGYTF. In DNA form, the CDR3 reads TGCGCCAGCAGCTTTGGACAGGGAGACTATGGCTACACCTTC.

CDR3 sequence reads: CASSQAAGGTSTDTQYF. CDR3 nucleotide sequence: TGCGCCAGCAGCCAAGCTGCCGGGGGGACTAGCACAGATACGCAGTATTTT. This chain connects TRBV4-3 to TRBJ2-3; 7 bases fit TRBD2. The germline gives CDR1 LGHNA, CDR2 YSLEER. V lost 1 base to trimming and J lost 0 bases; unmatched junction nucleotides: 7. The CDR3 runs to 17 residues.